What follows is one TCR beta chain and its context. This clonotype was picked up a small number of times. Its antigen remains undetermined. Base qualities were left out, and no much larger clone turns up one base away. The method was multiplex PCR. The instrument given in TCRdb is Illumina HiSeq 4000. To build TCR beta libraries, CDR3 regions were amplified by Arm-PCR using iRepertoire HTBI primers. Before sequencing, the PCR products underwent gel purification. On the authors' methods: A total of fewer than 65 TRBV and 14 TRBJ segments were identified across samples and were used for gene usage analysis of CDR3 amino acid clonotypes. Filtered high-quality paired reads were merged into contigs using COPE and FqMerger. BLAST was used to align contigs to IMGT TRBV, TRBD and TRBJ reference genes, with CDR3 defined following IMGT. Clonotypes above 0.1% frequency were classified as highly expanded clones. Repertoire diversity was measured by Shannon entropy, and V-J evenness by the Gini coefficient. Clonotypes shared by more than one individual were considered public. TCRdb reprocessing: public reads trimmed at Q25 with fastp, clones called with MiXCR, in-frame beta chains kept. Each entry merges the rows of one CDR3 protein and shows their most common DNA and genes. These V and J calls originate from TCRdb's pipeline instead of the authors' own analysis. Within this sample are 400,000 to 450,000 distinct CDR3 sequences, with 23% of them counted one time only. Roughly 26% of the sample belongs to the ten largest clones.

This record comes from a study of regulatory T cells in long-lasting Graves disease (TCRdb year 2021). Concerning the study at large: Persistent Graves' disease meant more than 5 years of antithyroid drug treatment with TSH receptor autoantibodies that stayed positive. Peripheral blood TCR sequencing and RNA sequencing compared persistent Graves' disease patients with newly diagnosed Graves' disease patients. The study was registered as a clinical trial and conducted in China. A total of some 35 samples underwent TCR sequencing, from 13 patients with persistent Graves' disease and roughly 20 patients with newly diagnosed Graves' disease. Antithyroid drugs had been taken for ten to twelve years on average by persistent Graves' disease patients in the clinical cohort. The paper's findings and limits, for the study overall: Compared with newly diagnosed patients, patients with persistent Graves' disease had lower TCR Shannon entropy and fewer highly expanded clones, which suggests clonal expansion. The authors noted that the small sample size was a limitation that may lower accuracy. A larger number of public clonotypes was shared among persistent patients (around 3,000) than among newly diagnosed patients (roughly 980). Sequencing and analysis were limited to the TCR beta chain. Preferential use of TRBV28, TRBJ1-2 and TRBJ2-5 was observed in persistent disease, whereas TRBV20-1 and TRBJ2-1 were favored in newly diagnosed disease. Because the primary lesion, thyroid tissue, could not be accessed, the study looked at peripheral blood alone.

Including the terminal cysteine and phenylalanine, the CDR3 comprises 16 residues. Only CDR3 DNA remains: 48 bases, in frame from the first base. CDR1 and CDR2, per the germline V gene, are MGHDK and SYGVNS. Unmatched junction bases come to 5, with V trimmed by 0 bases and J by 1 base. The time point label here, explained by the study, means: persistent/refractory GD, antithyroid drugs over 5 years with positive TRAb. RNA was extracted from PBMCs in TRIzol for both TCR sequencing and RNA sequencing. Graves' disease was diagnosed according to American Thyroid Association guidelines. Recruitment of patients was carried out at an endocrinology department in Xi'an, China. Each patient gave approximately 10 milliliters of peripheral blood, collected in an EDTA anticoagulant tube. PBMCs were isolated by Ficoll Paque Plus density gradient separation without further T cell sorting. An Agilent 2100 Bioanalyzer and agarose gel were used to check RNA quality, while a NanoDrop 2000 measured RNA concentration.

The chain was built from TRBV25-1 and TRBJ2-5; a stretch of 7 junction bases matches TRBD1. The sequencing used peripheral blood mononuclear cells (PBMCs), collected when the disease was refractory, from a patient treated with antithyroid drugs. This clonotype was sampled from a female donor with Graves disease. At the DNA level, the sequence is TGTGCCAGCAGTGAATATGGGACAGTAAGCCAAGAGACCCAGTACTTC. Translated, this gives CASSEYGTVSQETQYF.